This T cell receptor beta chain emerged from a study of blood T cell repertoires in COVID-19. Residents of about two dozen US areas, aged about 18 to 100 years, made up the participants. Trimming stripped 1 base from V and 0 bases from J, with 16 bases between. This CDR3 is built from 18 residues. Germline CDR1 and CDR2: SEHNR and FQNEAQ (reference sequence). The table came from immunoSEQ multiplex PCR; TCRdb's copy has only in-frame clones and leaves some out. The repertoire includes under 500,000 clones, 70% to 90% of them detected once, and roughly 1.9% sits in the top ten. Sequenced sample: PBMCs or T cells enriched from blood (not recorded which). This clonotype was sampled from a woman between 18 and 29 years old with acute COVID-19. This chain links TRBV7-9 with TRBJ2-1; D is possibly TRBD2 (5 bases). In DNA, the CDR3 is TGTGCCAGCAGCTTAGGAGCGTCTGGCGGGTTCTCCTACAATGAGCAGTTCTTC. Translated: CASSLGASGGFSYNEQFF.